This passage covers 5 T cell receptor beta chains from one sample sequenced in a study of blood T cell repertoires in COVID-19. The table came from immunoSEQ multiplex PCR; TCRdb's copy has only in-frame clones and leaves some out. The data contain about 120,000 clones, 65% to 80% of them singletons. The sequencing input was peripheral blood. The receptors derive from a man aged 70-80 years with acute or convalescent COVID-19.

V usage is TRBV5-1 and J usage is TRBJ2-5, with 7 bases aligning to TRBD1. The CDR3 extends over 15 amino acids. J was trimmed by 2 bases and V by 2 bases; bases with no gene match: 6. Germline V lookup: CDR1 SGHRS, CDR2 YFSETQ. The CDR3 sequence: CASSFAGTAQETQYF. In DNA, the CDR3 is TGCGCCAGCAGCTTTGCTGGGACAGCTCAAGAGACCCAGTACTTC.

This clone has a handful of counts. CDR3 DNA: TGCGCCAGCAGAGAGGGACAGACAAACACCATATATTTT. Its protein is CASREGQTNTIYF. This chain uses TRBV5-1 with TRBJ1-3; 7 bases are shared with TRBD1. Germline CDR1 and CDR2: SGHRS and YFSETQ. The CDR3 runs to 13 residues. After removal of 5 bases from V and 6 bases from J, the junction contained 5 bases not matched to a gene. Full variable domain (remainder filled in from reference TRBV5-1 and TRBJ1-3): KAGVTQTPRYLIKTRGQQVTLSCSPISGHRSVSWYQQTPGQGLQFLFEYFSETQRNKGNFPGRFSGRQFSNSRSEMNVSTLELGDSALYLCASREGQTNTIYFGEGSWLTVV.

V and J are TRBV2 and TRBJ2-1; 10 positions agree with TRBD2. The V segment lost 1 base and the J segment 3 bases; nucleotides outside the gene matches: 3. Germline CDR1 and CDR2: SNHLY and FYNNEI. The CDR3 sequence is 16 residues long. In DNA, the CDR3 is TGTGCCAGCAGTGAAGAGCGGGAGGGCCACTACAATGAGCAGTTCTTC. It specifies CASSEEREGHYNEQFF.

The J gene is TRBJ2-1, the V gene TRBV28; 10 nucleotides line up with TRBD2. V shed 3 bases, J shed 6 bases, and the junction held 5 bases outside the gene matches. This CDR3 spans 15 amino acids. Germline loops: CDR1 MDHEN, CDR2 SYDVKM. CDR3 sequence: CASSLELAGVNEQFF. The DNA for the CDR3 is TGTGCCAGCAGTTTGGAGCTAGCGGGAGTCAATGAGCAGTTCTTC. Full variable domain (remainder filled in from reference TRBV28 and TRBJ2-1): DVKVTQSSRYLVKRTGEKVFLECVQDMDHENMFWYRQDPGLGLRLIYFSYDVKMKEKGDIPEGYSVSREKKERFSLILESASTNQTSMYLCASSLELAGVNEQFFGPGTRLTVL.

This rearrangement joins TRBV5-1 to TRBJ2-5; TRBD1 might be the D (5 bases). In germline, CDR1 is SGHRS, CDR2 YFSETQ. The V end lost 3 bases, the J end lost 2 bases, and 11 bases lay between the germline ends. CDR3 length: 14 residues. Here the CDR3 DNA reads TGCGCCAGCAGCTCCCGACAGAGTCAAGAGACCCAGTACTTC. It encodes CASSSRQSQETQYF. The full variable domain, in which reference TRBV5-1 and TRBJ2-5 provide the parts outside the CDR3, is KAGVTQTPRYLIKTRGQQVTLSCSPISGHRSVSWYQQTPGQGLQFLFEYFSETQRNKGNFPGRFSGRQFSNSRSEMNVSTLELGDSALYLCASSSRQSQETQYFGPGTRLLVL.